The next 12 T cell receptor beta chains were all read from a single sample in a study of CD8 T cells in Susac syndrome. The RNA, about 0.5 to 1 ug, was put through reverse transcription using random hexamers. TCRdb redid the calling of the immunoSEQ multiplex PCR reads with MiXCR, one entry per CDR3 protein. The table records around 230,000 distinct CDR3 sequences, about 95% of them present only once. The specimen sequenced was CD4+ T cells from PBMCs. The source is a human donor with multiple sclerosis.

The chain is built from TRBV20-1 and TRBJ2-2, with 10 bases identical to TRBD2. This CDR3 contains 15 residues. With 4 bases clipped from V and 2 bases from J, the junction kept 4 bases outside the gene matches. Per the germline V gene, CDR1 is DFQATT and CDR2 is SNEGSKA (reference sequence). CDR3 protein: CSAKGLARNTGELFF. CDR3 coding DNA: TGCAGTGCTAAGGGACTAGCGAGAAACACCGGGGAGCTGTTTTTT.

V and J are TRBV7-3 and TRBJ2-5, with 8 bases fitting TRBD1. V was pared by 5 bases and J by 4 bases, with 6 bases of the junction left unmatched. Germline values: CDR1 SGHTA, CDR2 FQGTGA. The CDR3 is made up of 14 amino acids. The chain's CDR3 is CASSPGQGRETQYF. CDR3 DNA: TGTGCCAGCAGCCCCGGACAGGGCCGAGAGACCCAGTACTTC.

This clonotype was seen only once. The chain links TRBV7-6 to TRBJ1-1; no firm D call. The germline CDR1 and CDR2 sequences are SGHVS and FNYEAQ. The CDR3 spans 15 residues. Deletions cut 1 base from V and 1 base from J, with 10 bases between. The CDR3, as DNA: TGTGCCAGCAGCTTAGTCCTGGGAGCGAACACTGAAGCTTTCTTT. Translated: CASSLVLGANTEAFF.

This clonotype was observed a few times. The chain links TRBV6-5 to TRBJ2-3; unclear D gene. Germline V gene lookup returns CDR1 MNHEY and CDR2 SVGAGI. The CDR3 loop spans 12 amino acids. V was shortened by 5 bases and J by 3 bases, with 6 bases between the two germline ends. DNA of the CDR3: TGTGCCAGCAGTGCAACTACAGATACGCAGTATTTT. This gives the protein CASSATTDTQYF.

The CDR3 loop is CASSTGGDLQPQHF. The CDR3 coding sequence is TGTGCCAGTAGTACAGGGGGCGATTTACAGCCCCAGCATTTT. The chain is built from TRBV19 and TRBJ1-5, with 8 bases fitting TRBD1. CDR1 and CDR2 (germline): LNHDA, SQIVND (reference sequence). Germline trimming cut 4 bases from V and 7 bases from J; bases unmatched to any gene: 6. The CDR3 covers 14 residues.

Only one count was recorded for this clonotype. The chain carries TRBV20-1 and TRBJ2-7; TRBD2 is a possible D gene (5 bases). Germline V gives CDR1 DFQATT, CDR2 SNEGSKA (reference sequence). V lost 3 bases and J 1 base, leaving 13 bases between the germline ends. The CDR3 extends over 14 amino acids. In DNA, the CDR3 is TGCAGTGCTAGTGGCCTAGCTGCTTCCTACGAGCAGTACTTC. It codes for CSASGLAASYEQYF.

This chain connects TRBV3-1 to TRBJ2-7; the D gene is possibly TRBD1 (5 bases). The CDR3 loop spans 17 amino acids. In germline, CDR1 is LGHDT, CDR2 YNNKEL (reference sequence). Between the trimmed V and J ends, which lost 0 bases and 1 base, there was a span of 16 bases. CDR3 residues: CASSQDSRQSLSYEQYF. The CDR3 region has the DNA TGTGCCAGCAGCCAAGATTCAAGACAGAGCCTTTCCTACGAGCAGTACTTC.

This chain uses TRBV28 with TRBJ2-6; D remains ambiguous. The CDR3 consists of 14 residues. V was shortened by 7 bases and J by 0 bases, with 7 bases between the two germline ends. Germline V gene lookup returns CDR1 MDHEN and CDR2 SYDVKM. CDR3 bases: TGTGCCAGCAACCCCTTCTCTGGGGCCAACGTCCTGACTTTC. This encodes CASNPFSGANVLTF. Variable domain in full (rest from reference TRBV28 and TRBJ2-6): DVKVTQSSRYLVKRTGEKVFLECVQDMDHENMFWYRQDPGLGLRLIYFSYDVKMKEKGDIPEGYSVSREKKERFSLILESASTNQTSMYLCASNPFSGANVLTFGAGSRLTVL.

V usage is TRBV27 and J usage is TRBJ1-2, with D perhaps matching TRBD1 (5 bases). From germline, CDR1 is MNHEY and CDR2 SMNVEV (reference sequence). CDR3 size: 14 residues. V lost 3 bases, J lost 4 bases, and 12 bases lay in between. In nucleotides, the CDR3 is TGTGCCAGCAGTTTCCTCGGGACGGCCTATGGCTACACCTTC. This encodes CASSFLGTAYGYTF.

This clonotype is a singleton in its sample. Here the CDR3 DNA reads TGTGCCACCAGCAGACGCGACAGGACCCCGGACAATGAGCAGTTCTTC. Residues: CATSRRDRTPDNEQFF. The chain combines TRBV15 with TRBJ2-1, with D tentatively TRBD1 (6 bases). CDR3 size: 16 residues. V was shortened by 2 bases and J by 5 bases, with 16 bases between the two germline ends. CDR1 is LNHNV and CDR2 is YYDKDF in the germline V gene (reference sequence).

V gene TRBV7-2 combines with J gene TRBJ2-1, with D perhaps TRBD1 (5 bases). V lost 5 bases and J lost 5, with 10 bases in between. The length of the CDR3 is 13 residues. Germline loops: CDR1 SGHTA, CDR2 FQGNSA. Here the CDR3 reads CASSTRTNNEQFF. CDR3 sequence (DNA): TGTGCCAGCAGCACACGGACAAACAATGAGCAGTTCTTC.

V usage is TRBV7-9 and J usage is TRBJ2-5; D not certain. The CDR3 runs 12 residues. Germline V CDR1 and CDR2: SEHNR, FQNEAQ (reference sequence). V was trimmed by 5 bases and J by 5 bases, leaving 9 bases between them. The CDR3 region has the DNA TGTGCCAGCAGCGTCCCACGGGAGACCCAGTACTTC. Its protein is CASSVPRETQYF.